This T cell receptor beta chain comes out of a study of Graves' ophthalmopathy and Graves' hyperthyroidism. Findings and limits, study-wide: The 13-signature model separated ophthalmopathy from stable hyperthyroidism at around 90% sensitivity and around 80% specificity. Among expanded thyroid clonotypes above 0.001 frequency, most also occurred in blood.

Germline loops: CDR1 ENHRY, CDR2 SYGVKD. Trimming took 3 bases from V and 2 from J, leaving 14 bases between them. The CDR3 has 15 residues. Enrolled hyperthyroidism patients had a new diagnosis, a duration under 2 months, and an age of 18 to 65. RNA transcripts were the source from which TCR beta CDR3 regions were amplified. Investigators did first-round RT-PCR with HTBI primers, then second-round multiplex PCR. TCRdb re-called the multiplex PCR reads through MiXCR, storing one row per CDR3 protein. The repertoire holds more than 300,000 distinct CDR3 sequences, with about a sixth as singletons. This clonotype occurred many times. Antigen unknown.

The clonotype originates from an adult woman with stable Graves' hyperthyroidism. This chain uses TRBV10-3 with TRBJ2-7; D is possibly TRBD2 (5 bases). The sequencing input was peripheral blood. The CDR3: CAISDSRAGAYEQYF. Here the CDR3 DNA reads TGTGCCATCAGTGACAGTCGGGCGGGTGCCTACGAGCAGTACTTC.